This T cell receptor beta chain was observed in a study of response to subunit inactivated influenza vaccine. Study results and caveats: Every seasonal influenza vaccination brings in few new T cells, the authors suggested.

TCRdb fed the RT-PCR reads into MiXCR, producing one record per CDR3 protein. Here the sample spans fewer than 700,000 distinct CDR3 sequences, 10% to 15% being singletons. The CDR3 length is 14 residues. Germline V gene sequence: CDR1 MNHEY, CDR2 SVGAGI. Trimming shortened V by 7 bases and J by 7 bases, and 20 bases separated the two germline ends. Worth noting for this clonotype: The antigen remains unidentified.

The chain carries TRBV6-5 and TRBJ2-7; tentatively, D is TRBD1 (7 bases). The receptor was derived from a man aged 50 to 60 who received an inactivated influenza vaccine. This sample comprised PBMCs from blood, obtained 35 to 45 days after vaccination. The CDR3 sequence is CASIKTGTLGEQYF. CDR3 DNA: TGTGCCAGCATTAAGACAGGGACTTTGGGTGAGCAGTACTTC.